A single T cell receptor (beta chain) is shown here with its context. V was clipped by 5 bases and J by 3 bases, with 20 bases between them. CDR3 length: 17 amino acids. CDR1 MNHEY and CDR2 SMNVEV come from the germline V gene (reference sequence). The record originates from a study of blood T cell repertoires in COVID-19. Overall study context: From the United States, Italy and Spain came samples of acute and convalescent COVID-19. Sources were T cells, B-cell-depleted T cells, or PBMCs; the material itself was cDNA or gDNA.

Some clones are missing from TCRdb's copy, which holds only in-frame ones; the method was immunoSEQ multiplex PCR. Of around 65,000 clones listed, about 81% are singletons. V and J are TRBV27 and TRBJ1-5, with D maybe TRBD1 (6 bases). The origin of this receptor is a human donor in a cohort sampled during active COVID-19. Material: peripheral blood. This chain's CDR3 is CASSPPPGGGLNQPQHF. The CDR3 DNA reads as TGTGCCAGCAGTCCGCCCCCCGGGGGGGGGCTCAATCAGCCCCAGCATTTT.